This note documents a single TCR beta chain sequence. Which antigen it targets is not known. Since a far larger clone is one base different, this is likely a read error. Sequences LGHNT (CDR1) and FRNRAP (CDR2) are obtained from the germline V gene. The CDR3 starts with the cysteine, ends with the phenylalanine, and has 15 residues. Only the CDR3 portion is preserved as DNA: 45 bases, with reading frame beginning at the first base. The junction shows trimming of 7 bases on V and 10 bases on J, plus 23 bases between the germline ends. The data derive from a study of regulatory T cells in long-lasting Graves disease (dated by TCRdb to the early 2020s). Study-wide context: Antithyroid drugs had been taken for less than 3 months by newly diagnosed Graves' disease patients. Persistent Graves' disease patients were compared with newly diagnosed Graves' disease patients by peripheral blood TCR sequencing and RNA sequencing. The study was registered as a clinical trial and conducted in China. A total of 33 samples underwent TCR sequencing, from about 13 patients with persistent Graves' disease and roughly 20 patients with newly diagnosed Graves' disease. Points the paper makes about the study in general: A larger number of public clonotypes was shared among persistent patients (approximately 3,000) than among newly diagnosed patients (roughly 930). The study examined only peripheral blood because the primary lesion, thyroid tissue, could not be accessed. Lower TCR Shannon entropy and fewer highly expanded clones were observed in persistent Graves' disease patients than in newly diagnosed patients, which suggested clonal expansion. Preferential use of TRBV28, TRBJ1-2 and TRBJ2-5 was observed in persistent disease, whereas TRBV20-1 and TRBJ2-1 were favored in newly diagnosed disease. The authors acknowledged the small sample size as a limitation that may reduce accuracy. Sequencing and analysis were limited to the TCR beta chain.

What the time point label conveys for this sample: newly diagnosed GD, antithyroid drugs for less than 3 months. For both TCR sequencing and RNA sequencing, RNA was extracted from PBMCs using TRIzol. Graves' disease was diagnosed according to American Thyroid Association guidelines. Recruitment of patients was carried out at an endocrinology department in Xi'an, China. Each patient gave approximately 10 milliliters of peripheral blood, collected in an EDTA anticoagulant tube. Ficoll Paque Plus density gradient separation was used to isolate PBMCs, and no further T cell sorting was done. An Agilent 2100 Bioanalyzer and agarose gel were used to check RNA quality, while a NanoDrop 2000 measured RNA concentration. To prepare the library, multiplex PCR was applied. Sequencing took place on an Illumina HiSeq 4000. iRepertoire HTBI primers and Arm-PCR amplification of CDR3 regions were used to construct TCR beta libraries. Before sequencing, the PCR products underwent gel purification. The source study handled its data this way. Gene usage analysis of CDR3 amino acid clonotypes used the approximately 62 TRBV and more than 13 TRBJ segments found across samples. COPE and FqMerger were used to merge filtered high-quality paired reads into contigs. BLAST was used to align contigs to the IMGT TRBV, TRBD and TRBJ reference genes, and CDR3 was defined following IMGT. Clonotypes above 0.1% frequency were classified as highly expanded clones. Repertoire diversity was measured by Shannon entropy, and V-J evenness by the Gini coefficient. Clonotypes shared by more than one individual were considered public. Starting from the raw public reads, TCRdb applied fastp trimming at Q25, assembled clones with MiXCR and retained in-frame beta chains. Duplicate CDR3 protein sequences are folded into a single record with the most common DNA and genes. For this entry, the V and J calls and clone size follow TCRdb and not the study's own pipeline. This sample comprises 350,000 to 550,000 distinct CDR3 sequences, under 15% of them detected only once. Together, the top ten hold roughly a sixth of the sample.

These data were likewise used in another study, on T cells in Graves' hyperthyroidism and ophthalmopathy. The second study reports: A patient counted as having stable Graves' hyperthyroidism if no progression to ophthalmopathy occurred over 18 months of follow-up. The hyperthyroidism patients were between 18 and 65 years old and newly diagnosed, with a disease duration of less than 2 months. Patients with uncontrolled infections, other autoimmune diseases, pregnancy or lactation were excluded. Diagnoses were established on the basis of clinical symptoms, serum thyroxine and TRAb, thyroid ultrasound, and orbital computed tomography. The first round of RT-PCR for the TCR CDR3 was performed with the HTBI primer set and the Qiagen OneStep RT-PCR kit. Most expanded thyroid clonotypes (frequency above 0.001) were also found in blood, which suggests that blood repertoires may mirror thyroid immune responses. A 13 V-J signature model separated ophthalmopathy from stable hyperthyroidism, with around 90% sensitivity and about 81% specificity in cross-validation and 80%/75% in testing. During validation, the model predicted progression to ophthalmopathy a median of roughly six months ahead of onset, with more than 60% sensitivity and 72% to 80% specificity. TCR V-J signatures able to tell the groups apart were searched for in a discovery cohort of 100 patients, of whom about 40 had Graves' ophthalmopathy and 57 had stable Graves' hyperthyroidism. An independent validation cohort of 18 to 20 hyperthyroidism patients and roughly 16 patients who later progressed to ophthalmopathy tested prospective prediction of ophthalmopathy. The 100 discovery patients were randomly split 7:3 into training and test sets. Thyroid tissue and blood T-cell repertoires from roughly 6 Graves' hyperthyroidism patients were also compared in the study. Once sampling was done, hyperthyroidism patients were given methimazole at a starting dose of 30 mg daily, whereas ophthalmopathy patients were given high-dose intravenous methylprednisolone. Libraries were constructed in a second round of multiplex PCR, after which size selection and purification were carried out. Sequencing of the libraries was done on an Illumina HiSeq2000 using paired-end 100 bp reads. SOAPnuke was used to process the raw data, with reads discarded if the reads contained adapters or uncalled bases, had a mean Phred below 15, or lacked an exact constant-primer or identifier match. High-quality paired reads were merged with COPE v1.2.5, and unique nucleotide sequences were defined as clonotypes. MiTCR v1.1 was used to align clonotypes to the IMGT TRBV, TRBD and TRBJ reference segments. Analysis was restricted to V-J combinations with a frequency above 0.0001, which covered roughly 99% of repertoires. A TCS score was defined as the ratio between F50 (clonal expansion) and ExV (chaos), using BLOSUM62-based TCRdist between CDR3 peptides within each V-J. Welch's t-statistics and random forest reduced 500 to 650 V-J features to some 14, which were used in a naive Bayes classifier (R e1071). No statistical method was used to set the sample size in advance, and investigators knew the group allocation. The paper describes TCR Vbeta CDR3 sequencing of roughly 130 peripheral blood samples, made up of some 42 ophthalmopathy patients, some 80 hyperthyroidism patients and about 17 progressor patients.

The source material was peripheral blood mononuclear cells (PBMCs), sampled at new diagnosis, from a patient treated with antithyroid drugs. This sequence originates from a woman in her twenties or thirties with Graves disease. Donor details come from another sample of the same person, matched by shared clones. The V and J segments used are TRBV12-5 and TRBJ2-1, with the D gene uncertain. The DNA sequence is given as TGTGCTAGTGTGCGAGCCCCGAAGAGAACCTACGAGCAGTTCTTC. This codes for CASVRAPKRTYEQFF.